Listed below are T cell receptor beta chains from one sample, sequenced in a study of T cell responses to AZD1222 COVID-19 vaccine. TCRdb's copy holds only in-frame clones and misses some; the assay was immunoSEQ multiplex PCR. The table records approximately 73,000 clones, 82% of them present only once. The starting material was peripheral blood, obtained on day 0 of AZD1222 vaccination. All receptors derive from an adult in good health. CDR3s include the opening cysteine and the closing phenylalanine or tryptophan. The D gene is left open where the match is weak. The size of a clone is reported for some rows only, either as once, few or many, or as a class for expanded clones.

V gene	clone size	D gene	J gene	CDR3 length	CDR3 DNA	CDR3 protein
TRBV11-2	NA	NA	TRBJ1-1	13	TGTGCCAGCAGCTTAGAGTGGGCACCCACCTTGGTCTTT	CASSLEWAPTLVF
TRBV4-2	NA	TRBD2	TRBJ2-3	15	TGTGCCAGCAGCAGCCTAGCGGGGGGGCCAGATACGCAGTATTTT	CASSSLAGGPDTQYF
TRBV7-2	few	NA	TRBJ2-3	15	TGTGCCAGCAGCAAAACGGGGACGAGCACAGATACGCAGTATTTT	CASSKTGTSTDTQYF
TRBV2	NA	TRBD1	TRBJ2-2	15	TGTGCCAGCACACCTGGGACAGGGACCACCGGGGAGCTGTTTTTT	CASTPGTGTTGELFF
TRBV4-3	once	NA	TRBJ1-2	14	TGCGCCAGCAGCCAAGATCTGTCGGTCTATGGCTACACCTTC	CASSQDLSVYGYTF
TRBV7-9	NA	TRBD2	TRBJ2-5	18	TGTGCCAGCAGCTTAGATGGGCATGCGGGACTAGCACAAGAGACCCAGTACTTC	CASSLDGHAGLAQETQYF
TRBV5-6	NA	TRBD1	TRBJ1-2	13	TGTGCCAGCAGCCCTACAGGGGAGACCTCCTACACCTTC	CASSPTGETSYTF
TRBV5-1	NA	NA	TRBJ1-5	13	TGCGCCAGCAGTCTGGACAGTAATCAGCCCCAGCATTTT	CASSLDSNQPQHF
TRBV9	NA	NA	TRBJ1-4	16	TGTGCCAGCAGCGCCCCAGGGAGAGGGGGAAATGAAAAACTGTTTTTT	CASSAPGRGGNEKLFF
TRBV7-6	NA	TRBD2	TRBJ2-1	15	TGTGCCAGCAGCCTTGGTGGCGGGAGTTTCCTCGAGCAGTTCTTC	CASSLGGGSFLEQFF
TRBV7-3	NA	NA	TRBJ2-7	13	TGTGCCAGCAGCTTAGGAAGGACCTACGAGCAGTACTTC	CASSLGRTYEQYF
TRBV9	NA	TRBD1	TRBJ1-2	18	TGTGCCAGCAGCGTAGGGACAGGGGGCCTTACCGGTAACTATGGCTACACCTTC	CASSVGTGGLTGNYGYTF
TRBV7-8	NA	TRBD1	TRBJ2-7	16	TGTGCCAGCAGCTACTCCCCGCAGGACAGGGTGGGCGAGCAGTACTTC	CASSYSPQDRVGEQYF
TRBV30	NA	NA	TRBJ1-2	14	TGTGCCTGGAGTGCTATCGACAGATACTATGGCTACACCTTC	CAWSAIDRYYGYTF
TRBV7-2	NA	TRBD1	TRBJ2-1	18	TGTGCCAGCAGCTTCCGGGACAGGGTAAGGACCCTCCTCAATGAGCAGTTCTTC	CASSFRDRVRTLLNEQFF
TRBV4-1	NA	NA	TRBJ2-5	17	TGCGCCAGCAGCCAAGATTTCCTTCATGGGTTAGAAGAGACCCAGTACTTC	CASSQDFLHGLEETQYF
TRBV2	NA	TRBD1	TRBJ1-2	13	TGTGCCAGCCGCGGGACAGGGAGCTATGGCTACACCTTC	CASRGTGSYGYTF
TRBV7-8	NA	NA	TRBJ1-5	13	TGTGCCAGCAGCTACGCCGATGGTTCATCCCAGCATTTT	CASSYADGSSQHF
TRBV29-1	NA	TRBD1	TRBJ1-2	13	TGCAGCGTTGAAAATCAGGGGGGAGGTGGCTACACCTTC	CSVENQGGGGYTF